Below, one TCR beta chain is given with its context. A Seattle source enrolled patients during active infection and followed them longitudinally. As originally analysed: Amplifying reference gene primers gave estimates of nucleated cell counts. The data were produced by immunoSEQ multiplex PCR, yet TCRdb's version contains in-frame clones alone and is incomplete. The V and J calls and clone size come from that table; D and trimming were worked out from the DNA. The sample lists about 200,000 clones; about 82% were seen once. These data are taken from a study of blood T cell repertoires in COVID-19. Study background: Material from acute and convalescent COVID-19 was sourced from the United States, Italy and Spain.

The source material was peripheral blood. The TCR originated in a man aged 55 to 69 with COVID-19, enrolled during active disease.

In DNA form, the CDR3 reads TGTGCCAGCACTCTACAGGGCTACGAGCAGTACTTC. This gives the protein CASTLQGYEQYF. The chain joins TRBV12-3 or TRBV12-4 to TRBJ2-7, with D possibly TRBD1 on 6 matching bases. V was trimmed by 7 bases and J by 3 bases, leaving 10 bases between them. The CDR3 has 12 residues.